This T cell receptor beta chain originates from a study of blood T cell repertoires in COVID-19. Background on the study: Samples came from the United States, Italy and Spain, spanning acute and convalescent COVID-19.

Enrolled through a virtual design, the participants were between 18 and 89 years of age and came from about two dozen US areas. Cohorts were assigned according to the clinical history that participants reported. Sequenced by immunoSEQ multiplex PCR; TCRdb stores in-frame clones only, minus some. The sample has 130,000 to 150,000 clones, about nine tenths seen once. After removal of 0 bases from V and 6 bases from J, the junction contained 4 bases not matched to a gene. Germline V CDR1 and CDR2: SGHNT, YYREEE (reference sequence). This CDR3 spans 14 amino acids. V is TRBV5-4 and J is TRBJ1-2; 8 bases line up with TRBD1. Sequencing was done on a sample of PBMCs or T cells enriched from blood (not recorded which). The clonotype comes from a man aged 55 to 70 who had recovered from COVID-19. CDR3 residues: CASSLDRGRNGYTF. As DNA, the CDR3 is TGTGCCAGCAGCTTGGACAGGGGGAGGAATGGCTACACCTTC.